Below, one TCR beta chain is given with its context. The antigen is not known. Random-hexamer reverse transcription was applied to roughly 0.45 to 1 ug RNA. Multiplex immunoSEQ PCR targeted 54 Vbeta and 13 Jbeta TCR beta segments. TCRdb redid the calling of the immunoSEQ multiplex PCR reads with MiXCR, one entry per CDR3 protein. This table has approximately 200,000 distinct CDR3 sequences, roughly 94% appearing once. This CDR3 comprises 11 residues. V lost 6 bases to trimming and J lost 8 bases, with 10 bases between them. This record comes from a study of CD8 T cells in Susac syndrome. Findings and limits, study-wide: Acknowledgment was made by the study that its TCR sequencing and HLA analysis involved a relatively small number of individuals.

The sample consisted of CD4+ T cells from PBMCs. This chain links TRBV12-3 or TRBV12-4 with TRBJ1-1, with D perhaps TRBD1 (6 bases). The clonotype was recovered from a human donor with multiple sclerosis. The CDR3 sequence is CASSRDNEAFF. CDR3 bases: TGTGCCAGCAGCCGGGACAACGAAGCTTTCTTT.